The TCR beta chain under discussion was sequenced for a study of blood T cell repertoires in COVID-19. Study background: Acute and convalescent COVID-19 samples came from the United States, Italy and Spain. Sources were T cells, B-cell-depleted T cells, or PBMCs; the material itself was cDNA or gDNA.

As processed by the authors: Amplification from reference gene primers served as the basis for estimated nucleated cell counts. Some clones are missing from TCRdb's copy, which holds only in-frame ones; the method was immunoSEQ multiplex PCR. V, J and clone size are those of that table, while D and trimming were read from the DNA. The table includes tens of thousands of clones, approximately 81% detected once. The source is a man aged 50 to 60 with acute or convalescent COVID-19. Sample: peripheral blood.

CDR3 sequence reads: CASSAPDSGNEKLFF. CDR3 DNA sequence: TGTGCCAGTAGTGCCCCCGACAGTGGTAATGAAAAACTGTTTTTT. V and J are TRBV19 and TRBJ1-4; TRBD1 is a possible D gene (5 bases). V was cut by 5 bases and J by 4 bases, with 14 bases left in between. From germline, CDR1 is LNHDA and CDR2 SQIVND (reference sequence). This CDR3 contains 15 residues. The variable domain in full, completed from reference TRBV19 and TRBJ1-4, reads DGGITQSPKYLFRKEGQNVTLSCEQNLNHDAMYWYRQDPGQGLRLIYYSQIVNDFQKGDIAEGYSVSREKKESFPLTVTSAQKNPTAFYLCASSAPDSGNEKLFFGSGTQLSVL.